Below, 23 T cell receptor beta chains from the same sample are listed, as sequenced in a study of blood T cell repertoires in COVID-19. The method was immunoSEQ multiplex PCR; TCRdb's version includes in-frame clones alone and lacks a portion of them. The table shows 250,000 to 300,000 clones, with approximately 86% occurring only once. The sequenced sample was peripheral blood. Receptors originate from a woman in her sixties or seventies with COVID-19, enrolled during active disease.

This clone occurred once. This chain connects TRBV18 to TRBJ1-1; D is ambiguous. Germline V gene lookup returns CDR1 KGHSH and CDR2 LQKENI. The CDR3 spans 16 residues. V lost 3 bases to trimming and J lost 1 base, with 15 bases between them. Written as DNA, the CDR3 is TGTGCCAGCTCACCCGTCGGAGCGGCAACGAACACTGAAGCTTTCTTT. It codes for CASSPVGAATNTEAFF.

The V and J genes are TRBV27 and TRBJ2-7, with 7 bases that match TRBD2. Germline lookup yields CDR1 MNHEY and CDR2 SMNVEV (reference sequence). The J segment lost 4 bases and the V segment lost 0 bases, leaving 6 bases of the junction unmatched. The CDR3 runs to 15 residues. The DNA of the CDR3 is TGTGCCAGCAGTTTATCGGGCGGGAGTCTGTACGAGCAGTACTTC. Its translation: CASSLSGGSLYEQYF.

V gene TRBV5-8 combines with J gene TRBJ1-5; D remains unclear. V was trimmed by 2 bases and J by 2 bases, leaving 5 bases between them. The CDR3 is made up of 13 amino acids. The V gene's germline CDR1 is SGHTS and CDR2 YDEGEE. The CDR3 reads CASSLRGNQPQHF. CDR3 DNA: TGTGCCAGCAGCTTACGGGGCAATCAGCCCCAGCATTTT.

The chain's CDR3 is CASHKGLAGPKDKETQYF. The CDR3, as DNA: TGTGCCAGCCACAAGGGACTAGCGGGACCGAAAGATAAAGAGACCCAGTACTTC. The chain combines TRBV27 with TRBJ2-5, with 13 bases that match TRBD2. The CDR3 covers 18 residues. Trimming at V came to 8 bases and at J to 3 bases, leaving 15 bases not matched to a gene. The germline gives CDR1 MNHEY, CDR2 SMNVEV (reference sequence).

The chain uses TRBV12-3 or TRBV12-4 and TRBJ2-1; D is perhaps TRBD1 (6 bases). Trimming took off 3 bases at V and 9 bases at J, with 12 bases between the two ends. The CDR3 has 13 amino acids. The chain's CDR3 is CASSLGASSEQFF. CDR3 DNA: TGTGCCAGCAGTTTGGGGGCTAGCTCTGAGCAGTTCTTC.

The chain couples TRBV28 to TRBJ2-1, with TRBD2 matching over 7 bases. V gave up 8 bases and J gave up 0 bases; unmatched junction bases: 13. Germline CDR1 and CDR2: MDHEN and SYDVKM. The CDR3 runs 17 residues. The CDR3 bases are TGTGCCAGCGGGTCTTCCGGGACTACATACTCCTACAATGAGCAGTTCTTC. Protein sequence: CASGSSGTTYSYNEQFF.

This clone has a single count. CDR3 loop: CASSMAGVASGETYEQYF. CDR3 nucleotide sequence: TGTGCCAGCTCTATGGCGGGGGTCGCGAGCGGGGAAACCTACGAGCAGTACTTC. The chain is built from TRBV13 and TRBJ2-7, with TRBD2 identical over 7 bases. The junction had 21 bases not matched to a gene; V was cut back by 8 bases and J by 2 bases. The germline CDR1 and CDR2 sequences are PRHDT and FYEKMQ (reference sequence). The CDR3 covers 18 residues.

The chain recombines TRBV4-1 with TRBJ2-1; the match to TRBD2 covers 7 bases. The CDR3 covers 17 residues. Germline CDR1 MGHRA, CDR2 YSYEKL. V lost 1 base and J lost 1; bases outside the gene matches: 7. CDR3 protein: CASSQVRGRGSYNEQFF. CDR3 sequence (DNA): TGCGCCAGCAGCCAAGTACGCGGGAGAGGGTCCTACAATGAGCAGTTCTTC.

The chain carries TRBV28 and TRBJ2-3; TRBD2 agrees at 12 bases. The germline CDR1 and CDR2 sequences are MDHEN and SYDVKM. Trimming cost V 5 bases and J 2 bases; bases outside gene matches: 2. The CDR3 consists of 15 residues. CDR3 amino acids: CASSTSGRHTDTQYF. The CDR3 coding sequence is TGTGCCAGCAGTACTAGCGGGAGGCACACAGATACGCAGTATTTT.

Written as DNA, the CDR3 is TGTGCCAGCAGTTTTACTAGAGGTAATGAGCAGTTCTTC. As protein: CASSFTRGNEQFF. The rearrangement uses TRBV27 and TRBJ2-1; D possibly corresponds to TRBD2 (5 bases). Between the trimmed V and J ends, which lost 3 bases and 7 bases, there was a span of 10 bases. The CDR3 extends over 13 amino acids. Germline CDR1 and CDR2: MNHEY and SMNVEV (reference sequence).

The genes are TRBV6-2 or TRBV6-3 and TRBJ1-5; D is uncertain. Germline CDR1 and CDR2: MNHEY and SVGEGT. The CDR3 length is 11 residues. Trimming pared 5 bases from V and 6 bases from J, leaving 5 bases between. CDR3 loop: CASSTGQPQHF. DNA for the CDR3: TGTGCCAGCAGTACCGGTCAGCCCCAGCATTTT.

This chain uses TRBV19 with TRBJ2-3; TRBD2 matches 10 bases. V was clipped by 9 bases and J by 5 bases; unmatched bases: 8. CDR3 length: 14 amino acids. Germline values: CDR1 LNHDA, CDR2 SQIVND (reference sequence). CDR3 nucleotide sequence: TGTGCCAGCAGGAGCGGGAGGGCCGGAGATACGCAGTATTTT. Amino acid sequence: CASRSGRAGDTQYF. Supplemented by reference TRBV19 and TRBJ2-3, the full variable domain reads DGGITQSPKYLFRKEGQNVTLSCEQNLNHDAMYWYRQDPGQGLRLIYYSQIVNDFQKGDIAEGYSVSREKKESFPLTVTSAQKNPTAFYLCASRSGRAGDTQYFGPGTRLTVL.

The chain has TRBV4-1 and TRBJ2-1, with unresolved D. Germline CDR1 and CDR2: MGHRA and YSYEKL. The V and J ends lost 1 base and 1 base respectively, with 17 bases between them. The CDR3 consists of 18 residues. The CDR3 protein is CASSQGYGQAISYNEQFF. The CDR3 DNA sequence: TGCGCCAGCAGCCAAGGATACGGTCAGGCCATTTCCTACAATGAGCAGTTCTTC.

The rearrangement joins TRBV7-3 to TRBJ2-3; the D is unclear. The V gene's germline CDR1 is SGHTA and CDR2 FQGTGA. The CDR3 length is 13 residues. Trimming took 3 bases from V and 5 from J, leaving 9 bases between them. The CDR3 bases are TGTGCCAGCAGCTTTAGCCCCATAGATACGCAGTATTTT. This encodes CASSFSPIDTQYF.

This rearrangement joins TRBV28 to TRBJ1-6; 9 bases are a match to TRBD1. The V segment lost 8 bases and the J segment 8 bases; nucleotides outside the gene matches: 10. Germline V CDR1 and CDR2: MDHEN, SYDVKM. The CDR3 sequence is 15 residues long. CDR3 loop: CASSSGTGWDSPLHF. The CDR3 region has the DNA TGTGCCAGCTCCTCCGGGACAGGGTGGGATTCACCCCTCCACTTT.

The genes are TRBV2 and TRBJ1-5; tentatively, D is TRBD1 (5 bases). CDR1 and CDR2 from the germline V gene are SNHLY and FYNNEI. This CDR3 has 12 amino acids. V lost 9 bases, J lost 9 bases, and 15 bases lay in between. The CDR3 region is CASGVIRGPQHF. CDR3 sequence (DNA): TGTGCCAGTGGGGTTATTAGGGGGCCCCAGCATTTT.

This clone appeared a single time. The J gene is TRBJ2-5, the V gene TRBV7-3, with TRBD2 identical over 12 bases. Germline CDR1 and CDR2: SGHTA and FQGTGA. The CDR3 is 16 residues long. After removal of 5 bases from V and 2 bases from J, the junction contained 6 bases not matched to a gene. The CDR3 reads CASSPGLAGRQETQYF. In nucleotides, the CDR3 is TGTGCCAGCAGCCCGGGACTAGCGGGCCGACAAGAGACCCAGTACTTC.

The chain recombines TRBV25-1 with TRBJ2-2, with 10 bases identical to TRBD2. The trim removed 6 bases at V and 4 bases at J, leaving 2 bases unmatched. This CDR3 region has 14 residues. CDR1 and CDR2 (germline): MGHDK, SYGVNS. CDR3 sequence reads: CASRASGSTGELFF. The CDR3 region has the DNA TGTGCCAGCAGAGCTAGCGGGAGCACCGGGGAGCTGTTTTTT.

The J gene is TRBJ2-1, the V gene TRBV5-8; the D gene is possibly TRBD2 (5 bases). Germline values: CDR1 SGHTS, CDR2 YDEGEE. CDR3 length equals 13 residues. Trimming pared 4 bases from V and 9 bases from J, leaving 14 bases between. CDR3 region: CASSRFNRGEQFF. The CDR3 region has the DNA TGTGCCAGCAGCCGATTTAACCGGGGTGAGCAGTTCTTC.

The chain has TRBV5-6 and TRBJ2-1; 11 bases match TRBD2. This CDR3 has 15 residues. Germline V lookup: CDR1 SGHDT, CDR2 YYEEEE. V was pared by 4 bases and J by 4 bases, with 4 bases of the junction left unmatched. The CDR3 DNA follows: TGTGCCAGCAGCCCGGGACTAGCGGATTACAATGAGCAGTTCTTC. Its protein product is CASSPGLADYNEQFF. Using reference TRBV5-6 and TRBJ2-1 for the parts outside the CDR3, the full variable domain is DAGVTQSPTHLIKTRGQQVTLRCSPKSGHDTVSWYQQALGQGPQFIFQYYEEEERQRGNFPDRFSGHQFPNYSSELNVNALLLGDSALYLCASSPGLADYNEQFFGPGTRLTVL.

The chain joins TRBV6-1 to TRBJ1-1; 9 bases are shared with TRBD1. This CDR3 contains 17 residues. Germline-derived CDR1 and CDR2 are MNHNS and SASEGT. With 2 bases clipped from V and 4 bases from J, the junction kept 11 bases outside the gene matches. CDR3 in amino acids: CASSEWAVGTGSTEAFF. CDR3 nucleotides: TGTGCCAGCAGTGAATGGGCGGTAGGGACAGGGAGCACTGAAGCTTTCTTT.

The chain employs TRBV9 and TRBJ1-1; D gene unclear. This CDR3 contains 12 residues. In germline, CDR1 is SGDLS, CDR2 YYNGEE. Deletions cut 0 bases from V and 8 bases from J, with 8 bases between. Written as DNA, the CDR3 is TGTGCCAGCAGCGTAGAGACGGGAGAAGCTTTCTTT. Protein: CASSVETGEAFF.

This chain connects TRBV7-2 to TRBJ1-2; maybe TRBD1 (5 bases). The germline CDR1 and CDR2 sequences are SGHTA and FQGNSA. V lost 1 base and J lost 8, with 17 bases in between. The CDR3 runs 15 residues. CDR3 region: CASSLVSGLEGGYTF. CDR3 coding DNA: TGTGCCAGCAGCTTAGTATCCGGGTTGGAGGGGGGCTACACCTTC.